Below are 14 T cell receptor beta chains sequenced from a single sample in a study of blood T cells in healthy people across ages. Alongside a J-beta primer mix, a sample-barcoded 5' primer served in a second PCR lasting roughly 6 to 11 cycles. TCRdb passed the 5' RACE reads through MiXCR, listing each CDR3 protein once. The sample lists about 720,000 distinct CDR3 sequences, 22% seen once, with about 22% in the top ten. The specimen was blood. The receptors were gathered from a man between 65 and 85 years old in good health.

The V call is TRBV20-1, the J call TRBJ2-3; 8 positions match TRBD1. Germline-derived CDR1 and CDR2 are DFQATT and SNEGSKA (reference sequence). V lost 8 bases and J lost 3; bases outside the gene matches: 16. The CDR3 is made up of 16 amino acids. The CDR3 DNA sequence: TGCAGTCCGCTAACCCGACAGGGGAAAGGAACAGATACGCAGTATTTT. This translates into CSPLTRQGKGTDTQYF.

This clonotype was recorded many times. The J gene is TRBJ2-7, the V gene TRBV7-9; D gene uncertain. This CDR3 spans 11 amino acids. The V gene's germline CDR1 is SEHNR and CDR2 FQNEAQ (reference sequence). Trimming cost V 1 base and J 5 bases, with 3 bases left between them. CDR3 nucleotides: TGTGCCAGCAGCTTAGTGGACGAGCAGTACTTC. Translation: CASSLVDEQYF.

This clonotype has a handful of counts. V and J are TRBV20-1 and TRBJ1-2, with 7 bases that match TRBD1. CDR1 and CDR2 from the germline V gene are DFQATT and SNEGSKA (reference sequence). The CDR3 runs to 15 residues. V lost 0 bases and J lost 4; bases outside the gene matches: 8. CDR3 amino acids: CSARDQGGSSYGYTF. CDR3 in DNA: TGCAGTGCTAGAGATCAAGGGGGCTCGAGCTATGGCTACACCTTC.

This clonotype was seen only a few times. This chain joins TRBV14 and TRBJ1-5, with TRBD1 as a possible D gene (6 bases). There are 16 residues in the CDR3. Per the germline V gene, CDR1 is SGHDN and CDR2 is FVKESK. V gave up 3 bases and J gave up 6 bases, with 18 bases separating them. The CDR3 bases are TGTGCCAGCAGCCAGGAGGGCACCAAAGGGGGTCAGCCCCAGCATTTT. Protein product: CASSQEGTKGGQPQHF.

The chain uses TRBV5-5 and TRBJ2-6, with a possible D match to TRBD2 (5 bases). The CDR3 is 15 amino acids. The ends were cut back, 3 bases at V and 2 bases at J, with 9 bases in the middle. Germline V gives CDR1 SGHKS, CDR2 YYEKEE (reference sequence). The CDR3 DNA sequence: TGTGCCAGCAGCTGGACGGGGACTGGGGCCAACGTCCTGACTTTC. Translation: CASSWTGTGANVLTF.

There are a few counts of this clonotype. The chain uses TRBV5-1 and TRBJ2-3; TRBD2 aligns across 10 bases. This CDR3 is built from 15 residues. Germline values: CDR1 SGHRS, CDR2 YFSETQ. With V trimmed by 6 bases and J by 4 bases, 8 bases remained unmatched. The CDR3 DNA reads TGCGCCAGCAAGGAACAGACTAGCGGGTCAGATACGCAGTATTTT. Translated, it gives CASKEQTSGSDTQYF.

This clonotype has only a few counts. V and J are TRBV10-1 and TRBJ2-1; D may be TRBD1 or TRBD2 (5 bases each). The J call is doubtful: the DNA matches TRBJ2-5 better. The CDR3 has 14 residues. The germline V gene encodes CDR1 WNHNN and CDR2 SYGVQD (reference sequence). This CDR3 is CASSKRGHPGTQYF. The CDR3 bases are TGCGCCAGCAGTAAACGGGGCCACCCCGGGACCCAGTACTTC.

This clonotype was counted a few times. V and J are TRBV7-9 and TRBJ2-1, with TRBD1 identical over 7 bases. The DNA end lines up better with TRBJ2-5; the J call may be wrong. This CDR3 comprises 15 residues. Germline loops: CDR1 SEHNR, CDR2 FQNEAQ (reference sequence). The CDR3, as DNA: TGTGCCAGCAGCGTTCTGGGACAGCAGCAAGAGACCCAGTACTTC. This translates into CASSVLGQQQETQYF.

This clonotype was counted once. The genes are TRBV6-6 and TRBJ2-7; 8 bases align to TRBD2. There are 14 residues in the CDR3. Trimming removed 2 bases from V and 6 bases from J; junction bases left unmatched: 6. From germline, CDR1 is MNHNY and CDR2 SVGAGI (reference sequence). The CDR3 region is CASSYKAGDSEQYF. The DNA for the CDR3 is TGTGCCAGCAGTTACAAAGCGGGGGATTCCGAGCAGTACTTC.

This clonotype has just a few counts. The chain uses TRBV5-1 and TRBJ2-7; TRBD1 aligns across 7 bases. Germline V gene data show CDR1 as SGHRS and CDR2 as YFSETQ. The CDR3 extends over 14 amino acids. Trimming at V came to 4 bases and at J to 5 bases, leaving 9 bases not matched to a gene. The CDR3 sequence: CASSIPRDSDEQYF. CDR3 DNA sequence: TGCGCCAGCAGCATACCCCGGGACAGCGACGAGCAGTACTTC.

In this sample, this clonotype turned up a few times. This sequence joins TRBV27 and TRBJ1-5; 9 bases line up with TRBD1. J gave up 5 bases and V 6 bases, and 5 bases lay outside the gene matches. The length of the CDR3 is 14 residues. Germline lookup yields CDR1 MNHEY and CDR2 SMNVEV (reference sequence). CDR3 DNA: TGTGCCAGCAGAACGACAGGGGGTGATCAGCCCCAGCATTTT. Protein product: CASRTTGGDQPQHF.

This clonotype showed up just a few times. The chain carries TRBV9 and TRBJ2-1, with a possible D match to TRBD2 (5 bases). The DNA end favors TRBJ2-5, so the J call may be wrong. In germline, CDR1 is SGDLS, CDR2 YYNGEE. This CDR3 has 14 amino acids. The CDR3 here is CASSVSGGKETQYF. CDR3 bases: TGTGCCAGCAGCGTCTCCGGAGGCAAGGAGACCCAGTACTTC.

The genes are TRBV5-1 and TRBJ1-4, with TRBD1 identical over 10 bases. Germline-derived CDR1 and CDR2 are SGHRS and YFSETQ. CDR3 length equals 14 residues. V gave up 6 bases and J gave up 6 bases; unmatched junction bases: 5. CDR3 DNA sequence: TGCGCCAGCACACTAGGACAGGGGGATGAAAAACTGTTTTTT. Protein: CASTLGQGDEKLFF. Full variable domain (missing parts from reference TRBV5-1 and TRBJ1-4): KAGVTQTPRYLIKTRGQQVTLSCSPISGHRSVSWYQQTPGQGLQFLFEYFSETQRNKGNFPGRFSGRQFSNSRSEMNVSTLELGDSALYLCASTLGQGDEKLFFGSGTQLSVL.

This clonotype was observed a few times. The chain links TRBV29-1 to TRBJ2-5; D might be TRBD2 (6 bases). Germline V gene sequence: CDR1 SQVTM, CDR2 ANQGSEA. The CDR3 extends over 16 amino acids. The V end was cut by 5 bases, the J end by 10 bases, with 29 bases between. The CDR3 loop reads CSVSDPTVSRRGIQYF. CDR3 DNA sequence: TGCAGCGTTAGCGACCCCACTGTGAGCCGGAGGGGAATCCAGTACTTC.